Below are 11 T cell receptor beta chains sequenced from a single sample in a study of shared clonotypes between healthy human individuals. Some clones are missing from TCRdb's copy, which holds only in-frame ones; the method was immunoSEQ multiplex PCR. The sample carries about 2.1 million clones, 80% to 95% recorded once. Positive CCR7 selection of CD45RO-negative cells yielded the naive CD8 cells, and terminally differentiated effector memory CD45RA+ cells were excluded. Sequences were obtained from naive CD8+ T cells from PBMCs. These receptors were collected from a man aged 18 to 30 in good health. Some clones in this sample may be carry-over from other donors' samples.

This clone appeared a single time. The chain couples TRBV11-2 to TRBJ2-3; D not resolved. The germline V gene has CDR1 SGHAT and CDR2 FQNNGV. Trimming cost V 5 bases and J 7 bases, with 16 bases left between them. This CDR3 is 14 amino acids long. CDR3 in amino acids: CASSLPPPGNTQYF. CDR3 nucleotide sequence: TGTGCCAGCAGCCTCCCGCCGCCGGGTAATACGCAGTATTTT.

This chain joins TRBV29-1 and TRBJ1-1; possible D gene TRBD1, 6 bases. Germline CDR1 is SQVTM and CDR2 is ANQGSEA. Deletions cut 4 bases from V and 4 bases from J, with 10 bases between. The CDR3 is 12 residues long. CDR3 in DNA: TGCAGCGTTGTGGGGGCGCCCACTGAAGCTTTCTTT. The encoded protein is CSVVGAPTEAFF.

The chain is built from TRBV27 and TRBJ2-2, with a tentative D call TRBD1 (5 bases). The CDR3 runs 15 residues. V gave up 8 bases and J gave up 1 base, with 14 bases separating them. Looked up from germline, CDR1 is MNHEY and CDR2 is SMNVEV (reference sequence). Here the CDR3 reads CASGAGPLNTGELFF. The CDR3 nucleotides are TGTGCCAGCGGGGCAGGGCCCCTGAACACCGGGGAGCTGTTTTTT.

As for this clone: Other DNA sequences from this sample encode an identical CDR3 as well. The V call is TRBV11-2, the J call TRBJ2-4; D call uncertain. The germline V and J ends were trimmed by 1 base and 0 bases, with 1 base remaining between them. Looked up from germline, CDR1 is SGHAT and CDR2 is FQNNGV. This CDR3 is 13 amino acids long. DNA for the CDR3: TGTGCCAGCAGCTTAGGAGCCAAAAACATTCAGTACTTC. This encodes CASSLGAKNIQYF.

Remarks on this clone: Other DNA sequences within the sample encode an identical CDR3. In nucleotides, the CDR3 is TGCGCCAGCAGCTCGGACAGGGAAGAGACCCAGTACTTC. The encoded protein is CASSSDREETQYF. The V gene is TRBV5-1, the J gene TRBJ2-5; 8 positions agree with TRBD1. The CDR3 has 13 amino acids. J was trimmed by 3 bases and V by 3 bases; bases with no gene match: 1. Germline CDR1 reads SGHRS; CDR2 reads YFSETQ.

This clone was detected only once. V usage is TRBV7-9 and J usage is TRBJ1-3; D is perhaps TRBD1 (6 bases). The V end was cut by 5 bases, the J end by 3 bases, with 20 bases between. This CDR3 comprises 17 residues. Looked up from germline, CDR1 is SEHNR and CDR2 is FQNEAQ (reference sequence). This CDR3 reads CASSNTGQINFGNTIYF. The DNA for the CDR3 is TGTGCCAGCAGCAACACCGGACAGATCAACTTTGGAAACACCATATATTTT.

The CDR3 bases are TGTGCCAGCAGTTGGACTAGCGGAGCCTCCTACGAGCAGTACTTC. This translates into CASSWTSGASYEQYF. This chain links TRBV27 with TRBJ2-7; 10 bases line up with TRBD2. Trimming took 4 bases from V and 0 from J; bases not matched to a gene: 3. Germline V CDR1 and CDR2: MNHEY, SMNVEV (reference sequence). CDR3 length equals 15 residues.

This chain joins TRBV11-2 and TRBJ2-1; 11 nucleotides line up with TRBD2. CDR3 length: 14 residues. Germline V gene sequence: CDR1 SGHAT, CDR2 FQNNGV. V trimming: 6 bases; J trimming: 5 bases; junction bases outside the gene matches: 3. As DNA, the CDR3 is TGTGCCAGCAGTACGGGACTAGCGGACAATGAGCAGTTCTTC. This sequence encodes CASSTGLADNEQFF.

CDR3 residues: CASRTPAPSGEKLFF. CDR3 sequence (DNA): TGTGCCAGCAGAACCCCCGCACCTTCGGGTGAAAAACTGTTTTTT. The chain employs TRBV6-1 and TRBJ1-4; no clear D. The germline V gene has CDR1 MNHNS and CDR2 SASEGT. V lost 6 bases, J lost 7 bases, and 18 bases lay in between. There are 15 residues in the CDR3.

This clone has a single count. V and J are TRBV28 and TRBJ2-7; D is possibly TRBD2 (5 bases). The CDR3 runs 13 residues. Germline V CDR1 and CDR2: MDHEN, SYDVKM. V lost 5 bases to trimming and J lost 5 bases, with 13 bases between them. In nucleotides, the CDR3 is TGTGCCAGCAGTGCGGACTTCCCCCACGAGCAGTACTTC. Protein product: CASSADFPHEQYF.

The V and J genes are TRBV5-1 and TRBJ1-4, with TRBD1 matching 9 bases. Trimming cost V 4 bases and J 0 bases; bases outside gene matches: 4. CDR3 length equals 16 residues. CDR1 is SGHRS, CDR2 YFSETQ, per germline. This CDR3 reads CASSQGQGSTNEKLFF. Written as DNA, the CDR3 is TGCGCCAGCAGCCAGGGACAGGGTTCAACTAATGAAAAACTGTTTTTT.